This T cell receptor beta chain was recorded in a study of identical twins. Study observations and caveats: Invariant MAIT and iNKT cells are populations that could partly confound zero-insertion analyses. Fewer insertions were carried by abundant cord blood beta clonotypes, but none was seen in memory repertoires.

With 6 bases clipped from V and 0 bases from J, the junction kept 6 bases outside the gene matches. Germline lookup yields CDR1 MNHNS and CDR2 SASEGT. The CDR3 sequence is 17 residues long. To note about this clonotype: Antigen specificity is unknown.

TCRdb analysed the 5' RACE reads with MiXCR anew, one entry per CDR3 protein. The sample records about 530,000 distinct CDR3 sequences, approximately 20% being singletons. This same sample was also taken into another study, of yellow fever vaccine responses in identical twins.

The V and J genes are TRBV6-1 and TRBJ2-7; TRBD2 matches 15 bases. This receptor was identified in a woman aged 18-29 years in good health. Source material: CD4+ T cells sorted from blood. CDR3 nucleotides: TGTGCCAGCAGGCCCGGGACTAGCGGGAGGAGCTCCTACGAGCAGTACTTC. Protein: CASRPGTSGRSSYEQYF.